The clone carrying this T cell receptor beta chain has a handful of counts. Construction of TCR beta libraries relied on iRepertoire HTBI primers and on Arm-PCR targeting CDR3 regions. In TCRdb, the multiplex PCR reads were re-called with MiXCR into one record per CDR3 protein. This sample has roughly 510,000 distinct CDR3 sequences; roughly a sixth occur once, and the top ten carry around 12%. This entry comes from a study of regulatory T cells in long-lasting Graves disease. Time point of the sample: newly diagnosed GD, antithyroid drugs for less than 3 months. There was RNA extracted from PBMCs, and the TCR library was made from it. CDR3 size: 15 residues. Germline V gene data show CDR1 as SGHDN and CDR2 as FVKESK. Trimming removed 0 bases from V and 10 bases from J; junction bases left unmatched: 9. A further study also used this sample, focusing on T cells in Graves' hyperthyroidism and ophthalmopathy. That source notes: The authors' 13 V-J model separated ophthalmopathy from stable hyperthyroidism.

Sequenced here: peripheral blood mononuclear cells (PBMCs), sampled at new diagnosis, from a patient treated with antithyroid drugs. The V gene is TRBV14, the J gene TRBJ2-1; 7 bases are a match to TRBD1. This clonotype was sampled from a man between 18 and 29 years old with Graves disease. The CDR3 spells CASSQESTQGDEQFF. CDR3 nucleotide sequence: TGTGCCAGCAGCCAAGAGAGCACCCAGGGGGACGAGCAGTTCTTC.